The text below deals with one TCR beta chain. The antigen remains unidentified. Per germline, CDR1 MNHEY and CDR2 SVGAGI. The CDR3 contains 13 residues. V lost 5 bases to trimming and J lost 11 bases, with 18 bases between them. This sample was included in a study of T cell responses to AZD1222 COVID-19 vaccine. Study findings and constraints: The study sampled repertoires only after the peak T cell response.

Generated by immunoSEQ multiplex PCR, the TCRdb table keeps only in-frame clones and is missing some. The sample records 100,000 to 150,000 clones, roughly 85% being singletons. The V call is TRBV6-5, the J call TRBJ1-1; D not certain. The sequencing here drew on peripheral blood, taken 28 days after the second AZD1222 dose. This receptor was identified in an adult who received the AZD1222 COVID-19 vaccine. CDR3 coding DNA: TGTGCCAGCAGTCTGCAAGACCGGGTTAGGGCTTTCTTT. Its translation is CASSLQDRVRAFF.